These T cell receptor beta chains were read from a single sample in a study of CXCR3-negative and CXCR3-positive naive CD8 T cells. TCRdb re-called the 5' RACE reads, yielding one record per CDR3 amino acid sequence without DNA. The table gives 46,000 or so distinct CDR3 sequences; the top ten clones make up 1.6% of it. Sample: naive CXCR3- CD8+ T cells from blood. Receptors were obtained from a human donor in good health. Some clones in this sample may be carry-over from other donors' samples. Both conserved end residues are part of each CDR3. The order of the fields is clone size, V gene, J gene, CDR3 protein. Clone sizes are given selectively: once, few, many, or a class where the clone is expanded.

>NA|TRBV21-1|TRBJ2-1
CASSPSQPESYNEQFF
>NA|TRBV14|TRBJ2-5
CASSQEIGAETQYF
>NA|TRBV29-1|TRBJ2-7
CSVEERDTEREQYF
>NA|TRBV7-7|TRBJ1-2
CASSLRGPRSNYGYTF
>NA|TRBV6-2/TRBV6-3|TRBJ2-7
CASSSPRDSDQQYF
>medium-sized|TRBV12-2|TRBJ2-1
CASRLFMGGRYNEQFF
>NA|TRBV4-3|TRBJ1-1
CASSQGGELAFF
>NA|TRBV7-6|TRBJ1-2
CASSTGTGMSGYTF
>NA|TRBV2|TRBJ2-7
CASMGGELDEQYF
>NA|TRBV7-9|TRBJ2-7
CASSIRAVEQCF
>NA|TRBV9|TRBJ1-5
CASSVEAVFGQPQHF
>NA|TRBV4-2|TRBJ1-2
CASSQERVGNYGYTF
>NA|TRBV4-3|TRBJ1-4
CASSQARGLQEKLFF
>NA|TRBV20-1|TRBJ2-1
CSAEGGTRGNEQFF
>NA|TRBV12-3/TRBV12-4|TRBJ2-3
CASSLQRNTDTQYF
>NA|TRBV29-1|TRBJ2-6
CSVGGGDSFSGANVLTF
>NA|TRBV6-6|TRBJ2-5
CASSYTLGPKETQYF
>NA|TRBV11-3|TRBJ2-1
CASSSGTLPYNEQFF
>NA|TRBV19|TRBJ2-1
CASNEAGGAYNEQFF
>NA|TRBV10-3|TRBJ2-5
CAISESISGQGSGGYF
>NA|TRBV29-1|TRBJ2-3
CSVGEHTDTQYF
>NA|TRBV15|TRBJ2-7
CATSSGTGGSYEQYF
>NA|TRBV28|TRBJ2-5
CASSAARYQETQYF
>NA|TRBV6-4|TRBJ1-1
CASSEGANTEAFF
>NA|TRBV6-2/TRBV6-3|TRBJ2-7
CASSWETGSYEQYF
>NA|TRBV12-3/TRBV12-4|TRBJ2-7
CASSLTESHEQYF
>NA|TRBV6-4|TRBJ2-3
CASSLVAGGRDTQYF
>NA|TRBV24-1|TRBJ2-2
CATSWGTGELFF
>NA|TRBV29-1|TRBJ2-7
CSVEGRGDKIYEQYF
>NA|TRBV20-1|TRBJ2-2
CSARAINTGELFF
>NA|TRBV6-2/TRBV6-3|TRBJ1-1
CASGSFHRGTEAFF
>medium-sized|TRBV4-1|TRBJ2-1
CASSPTSYNEQFF
>NA|TRBV9|TRBJ2-7
CASSAPDRGAYEQYF
>NA|TRBV19|TRBJ2-7
CASSISARTSSYEQYF
>NA|TRBV7-6|TRBJ1-5
CASNHPDSNQPQHF
>NA|TRBV6-4|TRBJ2-2
CASSESGTTGELFF
>NA|TRBV15|TRBJ2-5
CATSRASETETQYF
>NA|TRBV7-3|TRBJ2-3
CASSPLAGGSTDTQYF
>NA|TRBV7-3|TRBJ2-1
CTSSSGGYNEQFF
>NA|TRBV4-3|TRBJ2-2
CASSQGKPAGFTGELFF
>NA|TRBV27|TRBJ2-7
CASSPNYYEQYF
>NA|TRBV5-1|TRBJ2-1
CASSPVGGHDEQFF
>NA|TRBV12-3/TRBV12-4|TRBJ1-3
CASSPGTPSSGNTIYF
>NA|TRBV4-3|TRBJ1-5
CASIQEFQQAGQPQHF
>NA|TRBV15|TRBJ1-5
CATSRGGRLDQPQHF
>NA|TRBV7-8|TRBJ2-2
CASSSREPGADGELFF
>NA|TRBV20-1|TRBJ2-7
CSAQQVLNTYEQYF
>NA|TRBV5-6|TRBJ2-1
CASSWSSSGGSYNEQFF